Listed below are T cell receptor beta chains from one sample, sequenced in a study of early T cells in non-severe SARS-CoV-2 infection. TCRdb redid the calling of the 5' RACE reads with MiXCR, one entry per CDR3 protein. The sample carries roughly 51,000 distinct CDR3 sequences, 6.2% recorded once. Sequenced input: whole blood. Every receptor here comes from an adult who was a healthcare worker with PCR-confirmed SARS-CoV-2 infection or an uninfected control (not recorded which). Each CDR3 is given with its conserved first and last residue. Each record gives: V gene, CDR3 protein.

TRBV4-1 | CASSPRAGDPYNEQFF
TRBV5-3 | CARSLQRGGRKEQFF
TRBV20-1 | CSARDGTGSTDTQYF
TRBV6-2/TRBV6-3 | CASSYGTSGGAVKTQYF
TRBV19 | CASTPGGAYNEQFF
TRBV28 | CASSPSGLAGPYSYNEQFF
TRBV7-9 | CASSHMDRGLSEAFF
TRBV11-2 | CASSHLPQTNAWKVYEQYF
TRBV5-5 | CASSFGGQGQTQYF
TRBV6-2/TRBV6-3 | CASTGGNAGASNQPQHF
TRBV5-5 | CASSLRTSSYEQYF
TRBV28 | CASRLTRGGYNEQFF
TRBV11-2 | CASSFSGTANTGELFF
TRBV20-1 | CSARQGAENSPLHF
TRBV6-5 | CASSYTVNNSPLHF
TRBV19 | CASSRGASTDTQYF
TRBV12-3/TRBV12-4 | CASSPSNYNEQFF
TRBV29-1 | CSVEGNTEAFF
TRBV20-1 | CSARARTSLEYGYTF
TRBV6-5 | CASSRAGFRGSYEQYF
TRBV30 | CAWSPRLVSYEQYF
TRBV11-2 | CASRRGQGETQYF
TRBV6-2/TRBV6-3 | CASSRGAAYEQYF
TRBV7-9 | CASSLSEGNTIYF
TRBV7-9 | CASSLETGVTSPLHF
TRBV29-1 | CSGTDYSYEQYF
TRBV6-1 | CASSNTGGQETQYF
TRBV5-1 | CASSPSPGQGRLSSFF
TRBV11-2 | CASSFEWVTGELFF
TRBV6-2/TRBV6-3 | CASSQGGEQFF
TRBV12-3/TRBV12-4 | CASRKSVTEAFF
TRBV5-1 | CASSLDFVGNTEAFF
TRBV5-1 | CASSLGPMNTEAFF
TRBV7-3 | CASSRLPRSDTGELFF
TRBV6-1 | CASRKNRDSGYEQYF
TRBV10-3 | CAISDRDRVAYEQYF
TRBV12-3/TRBV12-4 | CASSLKEGTRTFF
TRBV29-1 | CSVDSINSDTQYF
TRBV15 | CATSTRITGDGYTF
TRBV12-3/TRBV12-4 | CASTQSSRTEAFF
TRBV4-3 | CASSQGSGLAGFGNNEQFF
TRBV5-1 | CASSLAGQASRTEAFF
TRBV4-2 | CASSHPDRKGAFF
TRBV6-2/TRBV6-3 | CASISGGAGNQPQHF
TRBV6-6 | CASSYSGQREQYF
TRBV24-1 | CATRKTGFSYNEQFF
TRBV4-3 | CASSQAGRGFGEQFF
TRBV6-2/TRBV6-3 | CASSAPLDTGSYNEQFF
TRBV25-1 | CASSEAAGAGEKLFF
TRBV6-5 | CASSTGVRGSSEAFF
TRBV6-5 | CASRSSGGAHEQYF
TRBV20-1 | CSARYGTGGASGANVLTF
TRBV7-2 | CASSQLRVVGWEAGELFF